This TCR beta chain was captured by sequencing in a study of metastatic and nonmetastatic thyroid tumors. Study information: For malignant and benign thyroid patients, tumor or nodule tissue and blood were the sources whose repertoires were compared. Findings and limits, study-wide: Within blood and tumor, benign nodules reportedly had significantly lower TCR beta diversity than malignant thyroid tumors did.

The CDR3 loop spans 14 amino acids. Germline V gene sequence: CDR1 MDHEN, CDR2 SYDVKM. The V gene lost 6 bases and the J gene lost 6 bases, with 17 bases spanning the gap. In the case of this clone: Its antigen is unknown.

Every patient was untreated before thyroid surgery. Authors' data handling: Differences in CDR3 between clinicopathological groups were drawn on to build a classifier intended to discriminate distant-metastatic papillary thyroid cancer patients. With MiXCR, TCRdb called clones anew from the PCR reads. It is TCRdb's table, rather than the study itself, that gives the V and J calls and clone size. The table lists about 40,000 clones, approximately 19% of them singletons. The material sequenced was tumor tissue. This chain uses TRBV28 with TRBJ1-2; no reliable D call. This sequence was found in a female donor with papillary thyroid cancer or a benign thyroid nodule (not recorded which). Some clones in this sample may be carry-over from other donors' samples. CDR3 loop: CASSPCTCRDGYTF. The DNA for the CDR3 is TGTGCCAGCAGCCCTTGTACATGCCGAGATGGCTACACCTTC.